This passage covers 19 T cell receptor beta chains from one sample sequenced in a study of tumor-infiltrating lymphocytes in primary liver carcinoma. A constant-region primer primed TCR beta cDNA synthesis from 400 to 600 ng of total RNA. Library construction for TCR beta comprised three nested multiplex PCR rounds performed with slightly modified ARM-PCR. Use of TRBV1-TRBV30 forward primers with a C-beta reverse primer characterized the first two PCR rounds, which lasted about 10 cycles each. MiXCR, run by TCRdb on the multiplex PCR reads, gives a single entry per CDR3 protein. Altogether about 75,000 distinct CDR3 sequences are present, roughly 69% being singletons, with the ten largest covering about 28%. Starting material for RNA and DNA co-extraction consisted of about 19-32 mg of unsorted bulk tissue. Specimen: tumor-adjacent normal liver tissue. Receptor source: a man aged 40-55 years with primary liver carcinoma and hepatitis B virus infection.

This clonotype was seen repeatedly, ten times or more. The J gene is TRBJ1-5, the V gene TRBV6-2 or TRBV6-3, with a tentative D call TRBD1 (6 bases). V shed 6 bases and J shed 4 bases, with 13 bases lying between them. Germline V gene sequence: CDR1 MNHEY, CDR2 SVGEGT. This CDR3 is built from 14 residues. CDR3 sequence: CASRPTGQNQPQHF. CDR3 coding DNA: TGTGCCAGCAGGCCGACAGGCCAGAATCAGCCCCAGCATTTT.

This clonotype appeared many times. The genes are TRBV4-1 and TRBJ2-5, with TRBD2 identical over 10 bases. V was pared by 0 bases and J by 2 bases, with 9 bases of the junction left unmatched. CDR3 length equals 18 residues. The germline gives CDR1 MGHRA, CDR2 YSYEKL. CDR3 sequence reads: CASSQEEVLAGPQETQYF. The DNA for the CDR3 is TGCGCCAGCAGCCAAGAGGAAGTACTAGCGGGGCCTCAAGAGACCCAGTACTTC.

Only one count was recorded for this clonotype. A read error may produce the germline difference seen at one junction end. The chain has TRBV12-3 or TRBV12-4 and TRBJ2-7; D is possibly TRBD1 (6 bases). The CDR3 totals 14 residues. The CDR3 spells CAGRAQQGDYEQYF. CDR3 nucleotides: TGTGCCGGCAGGGCCCAACAGGGAGACTACGAGCAGTATTTC.

With regard to this clonotype: One end of the junction varies from germline; a read error may be responsible. V gene TRBV29-1 combines with J gene TRBJ2-2; possibly TRBD1 for D (6 bases). In germline, CDR1 is SQVTM, CDR2 ANQGSEA. The CDR3 runs to 13 residues. DNA for the CDR3: TGCAGCTTTGAAGAACAGGGCACCGGGGAGCTGTTTTTT. This codes for CSFEEQGTGELFF.

With respect to this clonotype: One end of the junction does not line up with germline, which may come from a read error. The rearrangement joins TRBV12-3 or TRBV12-4 to TRBJ2-3; a weak D match, TRBD2 (6 bases). There are 15 residues in the CDR3. CDR3 nucleotides: TGTGCCAGCAGTTTAGTGGGAGGAAACACAGATATGCAGTATTTT. Translating gives CASSLVGGNTDMQYF.

Turning to this clonotype: The CDR3 does not end in the conserved phenylalanine or tryptophan, so this is likely a read error. The chain couples TRBV5-4 to TRBJ2-1, with 9 positions matching TRBD2. V was clipped by 4 bases and J by 9 bases; unmatched bases: 14. The CDR3 extends over 16 amino acids. CDR1 and CDR2 from the germline V gene are SGHNT and YYREEE (reference sequence). Written as DNA, the CDR3 is TGTGCCAGCAGCCCGGGGGGACCAGCGGGAGGCAGTGAGCAGTTCTCC. Its protein is CASSPGGPAGGSEQFS.

About this clonotype: Likely a read error: the CDR3 ends without its conserved phenylalanine or tryptophan. V and J are TRBV6-6 and TRBJ2-6; a possible D gene is TRBD1 (5 bases). Germline V lookup: CDR1 MNHNY, CDR2 SVGAGI (reference sequence). CDR3 size: 15 residues. Between the trimmed V and J ends, which lost 6 bases and 2 bases, there was a span of 11 bases. For the CDR3, the DNA is TGTGCCAGCAGCCCCAGGGTGCCTGGGGCCAACGTCCTGACTTCC. Translating it yields CASSPRVPGANVLTS.

The V gene is TRBV6-6, the J gene TRBJ2-3, with 11 bases that match TRBD2. There are 16 residues in the CDR3. The germline V gene encodes CDR1 MNHNY and CDR2 SVGAGI (reference sequence). V shed 6 bases and J 6 bases; nucleotides not matched to a gene: 11. The CDR3 sequence: CASRNWASGRTDTQYF. The CDR3 coding sequence is TGTGCCAGCAGGAACTGGGCTAGCGGGAGGACGGATACGCAGTATTTT.

V and J are TRBV4-3 and TRBJ2-1; TRBD1 matches at 9 bases. Germline V CDR1 and CDR2: LGHNA, YSLEER. The CDR3 covers 21 residues. V gave up 0 bases and J gave up 5 bases; unmatched junction bases: 20. The CDR3, as DNA: TGCGCCAGCAGCCAAGATTTTCGCGGGACAGGGACTGGCGGGATCAACAATGAGCAGTTCTTC. Protein: CASSQDFRGTGTGGINNEQFF.

This clonotype was picked up one time. The rearrangement joins TRBV11-2 to TRBJ2-3; 9 positions agree with TRBD2. CDR1 SGHAT and CDR2 FQNNGV come from the germline V gene. V lost 11 bases and J lost 0; bases outside the gene matches: 18. There are 18 residues in the CDR3. In nucleotides, the CDR3 is TGTGCCTACAGCTTAGCGGGGGCGACCTCGTCAAGCACAGATACGCAGTATTTT. Protein: CAYSLAGATSSSTDTQYF. Full variable domain (remainder filled in from reference TRBV11-2 and TRBJ2-3): EAGVAQSPRYKIIEKRQSVAFWCNPISGHATLYWYQQILGQGPKLLIQFQNNGVVDDSQLPKDRFSAERLKGVDSTLKIQPAKLEDSAVYLCAYSLAGATSSSTDTQYFGPGTRLTVL.

A word on this clonotype: This CDR3 fails to terminate in the conserved phenylalanine or tryptophan, so it likely reflects a read error. This rearrangement joins TRBV11-2 to TRBJ1-6, with D possibly matching TRBD1 (5 bases). In germline, CDR1 is SGHAT, CDR2 FQNNGV. The CDR3 has 15 residues. The V end was cut by 6 bases, the J end by 10 bases, with 19 bases between. CDR3 DNA: TGTGCCAGCAGACTAACCGGACATGGTGGATCACCCCTCCACCTT. This translates into CASRLTGHGGSPLHL.

For this clonotype: A read error is possible here, since a much larger clone lies one base away. The V call is TRBV6-1, the J call TRBJ1-4; D may be TRBD1 (6 bases). Trimming took 7 bases from V and 2 from J, leaving 11 bases between them. The germline gives CDR1 MNHNS, CDR2 SASEGT. The CDR3 contains 14 residues. In nucleotides, the CDR3 is TGTGCCAGCACTTTGACAGGCACTAATGAAAAACTGTTTTTT. Translation gives CASTLTGTNEKLFF.

Comment on this clonotype: A read error may account for a junction end that differs from germline. The chain employs TRBV11-2 and TRBJ2-5; a weak D match, TRBD2 (5 bases). Germline V gives CDR1 SGHAT, CDR2 FQNNGV. This CDR3 has 18 amino acids. This CDR3 reads CASSLARPALGKKESQYF. For the CDR3, the DNA is TGTGCCAGTAGCTTAGCGAGGCCAGCCCTGGGAAAAAAAGAGTCCCAGTACTTC. The variable domain in full, completed from reference TRBV11-2 and TRBJ2-5, reads EAGVAQSPRYKIIEKRQSVAFWCNPISGHATLYWYQQILGQGPKLLIQFQNNGVVDDSQLPKDRFSAERLKGVDSTLKIQPAKLEDSAVYLCASSLARPALGKKESQYFGPGTRLLVL.

As concerns this clonotype: Because the CDR3 is missing its conserved closing phenylalanine or tryptophan, this is likely a read error. The limits of the CDR3 on the DNA are not certain, so only TCRdb's listed CDR3 is given. The rearrangement uses TRBV29-1 and TRBJ2-1. The CDR3 totals 11 residues, both ends included. The germline V gene encodes CDR1 SQVTM and CDR2 ANQGSEA. CDR3 region: CSLSRYNEHFI.

With respect to this clonotype: The germline gene is not matched at one end of the junction; a read error may be the cause. This chain connects TRBV29-1 to TRBJ2-7, with D hard to call. The CDR3 sequence is 10 residues long. Germline CDR1 and CDR2: SQVTM and ANQGSEA. CDR3 coding DNA: TGCAGCGCTGAAGAGGCCGAGCACTACTTC. Its translation is CSAEEAEHYF.

In regard to this clonotype: At one end the junction does not follow the germline gene, possibly because of a read error. This chain's CDR3 is CSSGTSNWNDQFF. The CDR3 DNA follows: TGCAGCTCCGGGACTAGCAACTGGAATGATCAGTTCTTC. The rearrangement uses TRBV29-1 and TRBJ2-1; 9 bases align to TRBD2. The length of the CDR3 is 13 residues. In germline, CDR1 is SQVTM, CDR2 ANQGSEA.

About this clonotype itself: This may be a read error, as it is one base from a much larger clone. The chain has TRBV7-9 and TRBJ2-1; TRBD2 matches at 7 bases. The CDR3 contains 13 residues. The germline gives CDR1 SEHNR, CDR2 FQNEAQ (reference sequence). With 10 bases clipped from V and 7 bases from J, the junction kept 10 bases outside the gene matches. CDR3 residues: CANFEGGTNEQFF. The CDR3 coding sequence is TGTGCCAACTTCGAGGGAGGGACGAATGAGCAGTTCTTC.

For this clonotype: The junction and the germline gene differ at one end; a read error may be behind it. The V and J genes are TRBV7-8 and TRBJ2-1; a possible D gene is TRBD2 (5 bases). The CDR3 spans 18 residues. Germline CDR1 and CDR2: SGHVS and FQNEAQ. The DNA of the CDR3 is TGTGCCAGCAGCCCGCTTGGAGGCACAGCGGTCTCCTACAGTGAGCAGTTATTC. Translation gives CASSPLGGTAVSYSEQLF.

The chain employs TRBV6-6 and TRBJ2-7; the D gene is possibly TRBD2 (6 bases). The germline V gene encodes CDR1 MNHNY and CDR2 SVGAGI (reference sequence). V was shortened by 3 bases and J by 8 bases, with 17 bases between the two germline ends. There are 14 residues in the CDR3. The CDR3 loop is CASSYGGENHKQYF. DNA for the CDR3: TGTGCCAGCAGTTATGGCGGGGAGAACCACAAGCAGTACTTC.